These 20 T cell receptor beta chains were all obtained from the same sample, sequenced in a study of blood T cell repertoires in COVID-19. Assay used: immunoSEQ multiplex PCR; TCRdb lists only in-frame clones, some missing. The top ten clones hold 4% to 5.5% of a sample with around 94,000 clones, roughly 82% of them seen once. Material for sequencing was peripheral blood. All receptors derive from a human donor in a cohort sampled during active COVID-19.

The V gene is TRBV7-3, the J gene TRBJ2-6; no firm D call. Trimming shortened V by 5 bases and J by 2 bases, and 10 bases separated the two germline ends. Germline CDR1 is SGHTA and CDR2 is FQGTGA. The CDR3 totals 15 residues. The CDR3 bases are TGTGCCAGCAGCATATATAATACTGGGGCCAACGTCCTGACTTTC. Its protein is CASSIYNTGANVLTF.

The chain combines TRBV2 with TRBJ2-1; 14 bases are a match to TRBD2. The germline V gene encodes CDR1 SNHLY and CDR2 FYNNEI. The junction had 9 bases not matched to a gene; V was cut back by 5 bases and J by 12 bases. The CDR3 has 15 residues. CDR3 sequence (DNA): TGTGCCAGCAGTCGGGGACTAGCGGGGGACCTGGTGCAGTTCTTC. It specifies CASSRGLAGDLVQFF.

The chain employs TRBV30 and TRBJ2-5, with 11 bases fitting TRBD2. Germline CDR1 is GTSNPN and CDR2 is SVGIG (reference sequence). The CDR3 is made up of 14 amino acids. Trimming at V came to 0 bases and at J to 5 bases, leaving 2 bases not matched to a gene. Written as DNA, the CDR3 is TGTGCCTGGAGTGTCTCTAGCGGGGGGGAGACCCAGTACTTC. Translated, it gives CAWSVSSGGETQYF.

The chain has TRBV10-3 and TRBJ1-4; 9 positions agree with TRBD1. CDR3 length: 13 amino acids. The germline CDR1 and CDR2 sequences are ENHRY and SYGVKD. Trimming at V came to 4 bases and at J to 6 bases, leaving 0 bases not matched to a gene. The CDR3 nucleotides read TGTGCCATCAGTGGGACAGGGGATGAAAAACTGTTTTTT. The encoded protein is CAISGTGDEKLFF.

The V and J genes are TRBV24-1 and TRBJ2-5; 8 bases match TRBD1. V gave up 3 bases and J gave up 3 bases; unmatched junction bases: 5. CDR1 and CDR2 (germline): KGHDR, SFDVKD. This CDR3 is 15 amino acids long. The CDR3 DNA sequence: TGTGCCACCAGTGATCCCCGGGACAGGAAAGAGACCCAGTACTTC. Its translation: CATSDPRDRKETQYF.

This rearrangement joins TRBV7-2 to TRBJ2-7; 7 bases line up with TRBD1. The V gene's germline CDR1 is SGHTA and CDR2 FQGNSA. CDR3 length equals 15 residues. J was trimmed by 2 bases and V by 5 bases; bases with no gene match: 9. The CDR3 loop reads CASSLTGAQAYEQYF. The CDR3 DNA follows: TGTGCCAGCAGCCTTACAGGGGCGCAGGCCTACGAGCAGTACTTC.

This clone occurred once. The V gene is TRBV3-1 (or the pseudogene TRBV3-2), the J gene TRBJ2-2; TRBD2 aligns across 8 bases. CDR1 and CDR2 (germline): LGHDT, YNNKEL (reference sequence). CDR3 length: 18 amino acids. Trimming removed 1 base from V and 7 bases from J; junction bases left unmatched: 14. The CDR3 coding sequence is TGTGCCAGCAGCCAAGGCCCTCCGGGGGCGGGGGGCGTCGGGGAGCTGTTTTTT. Protein product: CASSQGPPGAGGVGELFF.

The genes are TRBV18 and TRBJ2-3; D is undetermined. V gave up 6 bases and J gave up 2 bases, with 21 bases separating them. Germline V gene lookup returns CDR1 KGHSH and CDR2 LQKENI. The CDR3 has 17 residues. The DNA for the CDR3 is TGTGCCAGCTCCCTAGTCCCGGTCGCAGCCCTCACAGATACGCAGTATTTT. It codes for CASSLVPVAALTDTQYF.

The rearrangement uses TRBV19 and TRBJ1-4; no clear D. V was clipped by 3 bases and J by 3 bases, with 8 bases between them. The CDR3 is 14 residues long. Germline assignment: CDR1 LNHDA and CDR2 SQIVND (reference sequence). The CDR3 reads CASSMGGSNEKLFF. CDR3 in DNA: TGTGCCAGTAGTATGGGAGGGTCTAATGAAAAACTGTTTTTT.

The chain couples TRBV15 to TRBJ2-2, with D unclear. CDR3 length: 15 amino acids. V lost 3 bases, J lost 0 bases, and 8 bases lay in between. Germline loops: CDR1 LNHNV, CDR2 YYDKDF (reference sequence). The CDR3 region is CATSSYNTNTGELFF. The CDR3 DNA sequence: TGTGCCACCAGCAGTTATAATACGAACACCGGGGAGCTGTTTTTT.

CDR3 sequence: CASSVGQEGNTIYF. The CDR3 DNA follows: TGTGCCAGCAGCGTTGGACAGGAAGGAAACACCATATATTTT. This chain joins TRBV9 and TRBJ1-3, with 7 bases fitting TRBD1. Trimming took 2 bases from V and 4 from J; bases not matched to a gene: 3. CDR3 length: 14 amino acids. Germline V lookup: CDR1 SGDLS, CDR2 YYNGEE.

This clone came up once. This chain joins TRBV2 and TRBJ2-5, with D perhaps TRBD2 (7 bases). The V gene lost 10 bases and the J gene lost 2 bases, with 11 bases spanning the gap. Looked up from germline, CDR1 is SNHLY and CDR2 is FYNNEI. The CDR3 sequence is 12 residues long. CDR3: CAMGGQQETQYF. The CDR3 DNA follows: TGTGCCATGGGGGGGCAGCAAGAGACCCAGTACTTC.

The chain uses TRBV24-1 and TRBJ2-1, with 7 bases lining up with TRBD2. The length of the CDR3 is 17 residues. The V and J ends lost 5 bases and 4 bases, in that order; junction bases with no gene match: 13. The germline V gene has CDR1 KGHDR and CDR2 SFDVKD. CDR3 nucleotide sequence: TGTGCCACCAGTGCCTTGGGAGGGGACGGGGGTTACAATGAGCAGTTCTTC. This codes for CATSALGGDGGYNEQFF.

The V gene is TRBV7-2, the J gene TRBJ2-7; 7 bases align to TRBD1. Germline V gives CDR1 SGHTA, CDR2 FQGNSA. There are 16 residues in the CDR3. The ends lost 2 bases at V and 4 bases at J; junction bases unmatched: 11. Here the CDR3 reads CASSLTPGQGEYEQYF. In nucleotides, the CDR3 is TGTGCCAGCAGCTTAACCCCCGGGCAGGGGGAATACGAGCAGTACTTC. The full variable domain, in which reference TRBV7-2 and TRBJ2-7 provide the parts outside the CDR3, is GAGVSQSPSNKVTEKGKDVELRCDPISGHTALYWYRQSLGQGLEFLIYFQGNSAPDKSGLPSDRFSAERTGGSVSTLTIQRTQQEDSAVYLCASSLTPGQGEYEQYFGPGTRLTVT.

The count of this clone is one. The chain carries TRBV5-1 and TRBJ2-2; TRBD2 agrees at 7 bases. The CDR3 runs to 16 residues. The V gene's germline CDR1 is SGHRS and CDR2 YFSETQ. J lost 3 bases, V lost 3 bases, and 8 bases had no gene match. The CDR3 bases are TGCGCCAGCAGCTCCCCGGGCGGGGGAGACACCGGGGAGCTGTTTTTT. Its translation: CASSSPGGGDTGELFF.

The rearrangement links TRBV6-2 or TRBV6-3 to TRBJ2-1; D is unclear. The CDR3 extends over 12 amino acids. Trimming cost V 1 base and J 10 bases, with 8 bases left between them. The germline gives CDR1 MNHEY, CDR2 SVGEGT. The CDR3 DNA reads TGTGCCAGCAGTTACTTCTTTGGCGAGCAGTTCTTC. This codes for CASSYFFGEQFF.

This clone has only a few counts. The chain employs TRBV7-8 and TRBJ2-7, with D perhaps matching TRBD2 (6 bases). Germline CDR1 and CDR2: SGHVS and FQNEAQ. With 0 bases removed from V and 2 bases from J, the gap between germline ends came to 20 bases. The CDR3 consists of 18 residues. The CDR3 bases are TGTGCCAGCAGCTTAGCCCGATGGAGGGGTAGAAGGGCCTACGAGCAGTACTTC. The encoded protein is CASSLARWRGRRAYEQYF.

The V gene is TRBV5-1, the J gene TRBJ2-5, with 10 positions matching TRBD1. J lost 4 bases, V lost 4 bases, and 4 bases had no gene match. Looked up from germline, CDR1 is SGHRS and CDR2 is YFSETQ. The CDR3 length is 14 residues. The CDR3 DNA reads as TGCGCCAGCAGCGTGACAGGGGGCGGAGAGACCCAGTACTTC. Its translation: CASSVTGGGETQYF.

The CDR3 DNA sequence: TGCGCCAGCAGCCGCGGGGATGGAGCTTTCTTT. It codes for CASSRGDGAFF. The chain links TRBV4-3 to TRBJ1-1; D call uncertain. Per germline, CDR1 LGHNA and CDR2 YSLEER. V dropped 4 bases and J dropped 10 bases, with 10 bases sitting between them. The CDR3 contains 11 residues.

This clone has only one observation. This chain joins TRBV19 and TRBJ2-1, with TRBD2 identical over 15 bases. Germline CDR1 reads LNHDA; CDR2 reads SQIVND (reference sequence). The CDR3 sequence is 16 residues long. V lost 6 bases and J lost 9; bases outside the gene matches: 9. Here the CDR3 reads CASSRTSGGAAGEQFF. CDR3 nucleotide sequence: TGTGCCAGTAGCCGGACTAGCGGGGGGGCGGCTGGTGAGCAGTTCTTC.